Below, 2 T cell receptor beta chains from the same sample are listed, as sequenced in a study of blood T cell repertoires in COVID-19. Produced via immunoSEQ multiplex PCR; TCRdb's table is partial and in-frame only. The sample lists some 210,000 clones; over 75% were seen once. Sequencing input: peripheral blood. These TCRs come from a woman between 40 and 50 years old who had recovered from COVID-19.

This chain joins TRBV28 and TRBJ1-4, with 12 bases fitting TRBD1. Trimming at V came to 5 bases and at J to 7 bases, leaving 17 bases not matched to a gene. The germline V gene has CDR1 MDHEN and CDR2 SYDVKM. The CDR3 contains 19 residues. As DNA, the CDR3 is TGTGCCAGCAGTACGAGATCCGGGACAGGGGGCGCGTTAAGTGAAAAACTGTTTTTT. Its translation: CASSTRSGTGGALSEKLFF. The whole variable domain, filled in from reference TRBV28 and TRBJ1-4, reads DVKVTQSSRYLVKRTGEKVFLECVQDMDHENMFWYRQDPGLGLRLIYFSYDVKMKEKGDIPEGYSVSREKKERFSLILESASTNQTSMYLCASSTRSGTGGALSEKLFFGSGTQLSVL.

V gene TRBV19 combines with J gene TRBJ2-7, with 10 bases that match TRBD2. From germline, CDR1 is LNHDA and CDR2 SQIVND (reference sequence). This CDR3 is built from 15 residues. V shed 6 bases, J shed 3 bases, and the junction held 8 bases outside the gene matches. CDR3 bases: TGTGCCAGTAGACAAACCGGGACTAGCGACTACGAGCAGTACTTC. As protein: CASRQTGTSDYEQYF.